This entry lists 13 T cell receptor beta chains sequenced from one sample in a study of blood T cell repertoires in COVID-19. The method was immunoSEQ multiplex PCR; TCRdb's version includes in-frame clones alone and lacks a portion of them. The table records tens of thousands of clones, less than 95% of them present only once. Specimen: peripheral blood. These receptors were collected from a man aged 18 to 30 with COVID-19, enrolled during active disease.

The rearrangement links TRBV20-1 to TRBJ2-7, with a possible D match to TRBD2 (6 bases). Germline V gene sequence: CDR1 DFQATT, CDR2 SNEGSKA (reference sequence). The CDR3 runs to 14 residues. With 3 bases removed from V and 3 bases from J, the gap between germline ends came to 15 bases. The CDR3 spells CSASAGTLRYEQYF. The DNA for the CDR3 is TGCAGTGCTAGTGCCGGGACTTTACGCTACGAGCAGTACTTC.

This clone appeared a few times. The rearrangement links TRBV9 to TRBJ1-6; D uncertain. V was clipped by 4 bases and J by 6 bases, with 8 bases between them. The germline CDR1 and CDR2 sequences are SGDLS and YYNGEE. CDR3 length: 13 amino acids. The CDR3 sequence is CASSPEGNSPLHF. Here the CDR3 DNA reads TGTGCCAGCAGCCCAGAGGGTAATTCACCCCTCCACTTT.

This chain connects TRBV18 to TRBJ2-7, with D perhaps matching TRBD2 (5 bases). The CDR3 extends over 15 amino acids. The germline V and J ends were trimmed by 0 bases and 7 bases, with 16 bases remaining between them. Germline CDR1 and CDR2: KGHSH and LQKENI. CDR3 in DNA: TGTGCCAGCTCACCACCCTCGGCGTCAAGAGGGGAGCAGTACTTC. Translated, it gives CASSPPSASRGEQYF.

Here the CDR3 reads CAWTREVNFANEQFF. The DNA for the CDR3 is TGTGCCTGGACGCGGGAGGTAAATTTTGCCAATGAGCAGTTCTTC. The V gene is TRBV30, the J gene TRBJ2-1, with 8 bases identical to TRBD2. Germline values: CDR1 GTSNPN, CDR2 SVGIG (reference sequence). The CDR3 runs 15 residues. V trimming: 4 bases; J trimming: 6 bases; junction bases outside the gene matches: 11.

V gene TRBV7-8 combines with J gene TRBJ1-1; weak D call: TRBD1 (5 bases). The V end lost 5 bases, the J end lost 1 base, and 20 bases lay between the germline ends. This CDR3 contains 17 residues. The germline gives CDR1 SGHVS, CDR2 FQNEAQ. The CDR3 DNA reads TGTGCCAGCAGCCAACGTCCAGCGGGGGTGGAGAACACTGAAGCTTTCTTT. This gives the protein CASSQRPAGVENTEAFF.

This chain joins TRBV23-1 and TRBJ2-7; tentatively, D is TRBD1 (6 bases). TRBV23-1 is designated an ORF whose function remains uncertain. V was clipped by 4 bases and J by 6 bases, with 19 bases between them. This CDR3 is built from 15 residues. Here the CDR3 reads CASSLPTGALAEQYF. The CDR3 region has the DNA TGCGCCAGCAGTCTTCCGACAGGTGCATTAGCCGAGCAGTACTTC.

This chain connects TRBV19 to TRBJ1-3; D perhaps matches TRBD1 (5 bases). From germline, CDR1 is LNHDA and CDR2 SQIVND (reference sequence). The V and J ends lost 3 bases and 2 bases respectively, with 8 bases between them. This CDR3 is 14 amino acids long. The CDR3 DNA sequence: TGTGCCAGTAGTATCCAGGGTCCTGGAAACACCATATATTTT. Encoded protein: CASSIQGPGNTIYF.

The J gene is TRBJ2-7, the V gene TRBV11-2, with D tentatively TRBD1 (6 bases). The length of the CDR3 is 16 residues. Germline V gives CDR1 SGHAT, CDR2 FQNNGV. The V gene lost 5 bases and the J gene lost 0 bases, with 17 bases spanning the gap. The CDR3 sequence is CASSALDSSSSYEQYF. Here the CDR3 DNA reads TGTGCCAGCAGCGCCTTGGACAGTTCAAGCTCCTACGAGCAGTACTTC.

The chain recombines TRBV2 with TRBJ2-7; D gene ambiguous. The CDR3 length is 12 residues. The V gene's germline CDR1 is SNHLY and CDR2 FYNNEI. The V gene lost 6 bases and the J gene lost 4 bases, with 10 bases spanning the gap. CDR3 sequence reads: CASREPNYEQYF. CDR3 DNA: TGTGCCAGCAGAGAACCCAATTACGAGCAGTACTTC.

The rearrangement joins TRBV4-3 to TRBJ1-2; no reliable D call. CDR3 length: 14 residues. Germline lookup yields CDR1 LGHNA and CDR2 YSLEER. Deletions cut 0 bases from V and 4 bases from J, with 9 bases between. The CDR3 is CASSQERQSYGYTF. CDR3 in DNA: TGCGCCAGCAGCCAAGAGCGGCAGAGCTATGGCTACACCTTC.

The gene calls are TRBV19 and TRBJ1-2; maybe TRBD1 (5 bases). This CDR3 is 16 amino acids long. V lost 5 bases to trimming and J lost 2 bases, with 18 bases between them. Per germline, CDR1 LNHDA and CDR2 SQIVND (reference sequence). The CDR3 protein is CASSFYPPGMNYGYTF. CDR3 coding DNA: TGTGCCAGTAGTTTCTATCCCCCAGGGATGAACTATGGCTACACCTTC.

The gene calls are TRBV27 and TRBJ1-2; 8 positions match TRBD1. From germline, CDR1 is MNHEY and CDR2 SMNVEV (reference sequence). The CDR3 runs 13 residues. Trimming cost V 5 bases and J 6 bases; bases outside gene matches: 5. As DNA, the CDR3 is TGTGCCAGCAGTCGGACAGGGTTTGATGGCTACACCTTC. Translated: CASSRTGFDGYTF.

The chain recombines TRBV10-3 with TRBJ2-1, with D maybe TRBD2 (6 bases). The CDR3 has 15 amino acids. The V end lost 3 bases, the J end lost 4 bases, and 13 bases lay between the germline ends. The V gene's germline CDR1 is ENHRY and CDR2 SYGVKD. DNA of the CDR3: TGTGCCATCAGTGATAGGCTAGCGCAATACAATGAGCAGTTCTTC. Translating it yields CAISDRLAQYNEQFF.